The rows below give T cell receptor beta chains drawn from one sample of a study of T-cell reconstitution after alpha-beta-depleted transplantation in children. One entry per CDR3 protein results from TCRdb running MiXCR on the PCR reads. Of approximately 500,000 distinct CDR3 sequences listed, roughly a tenth are singletons. The starting material was PBMCs, obtained before TCRalphabeta/CD19-depleted stem cell transplant. Source of these receptors: a child aged 2 to 9 with inherited bone marrow failure, due to receive a stem cell transplant. Each CDR3 is given without its conserved first and last residue. A D gene is named only where the DNA matches it firmly.

D gene | V gene | CDR3 length | CDR3 protein
TRBD2 | TRBV7-2 | 13 | ASSLIAGNTGELF
. | TRBV27 | 13 | ASSLRVGFVYGYT
. | TRBV7-9 | 11 | ASSLVERGVLF
. | TRBV11-2 | 14 | ASSLLSGTGLWEQY
. | TRBV4-3 | 10 | ASSMGSGEQY
TRBD1 | TRBV11-2 | 13 | ASSRGQGRNQPQH
. | TRBV7-9 | 14 | ASSLALMTRSDTQY
TRBD2 | TRBV28 | 18 | ASSLGPPTSGRFSTDTQY
. | TRBV10-3 | 15 | AITKWVGSGLFNEQF
. | TRBV20-1 | 9 | SARVGDGYT
TRBD2 | TRBV6-2/TRBV6-3 | 13 | ASSRLSGGNYEQY
TRBD2 | TRBV4-2 | 13 | ASSQAVVAGVEQF
TRBD1 | TRBV7-8 | 12 | ASSKGQGSYEQY
. | TRBV6-5 | 10 | ASSRRGYGYT
. | TRBV20-1 | 9 | SAIRGETQY
. | TRBV5-1 | 11 | ASSLGQTNEQF
. | TRBV10-3 | 14 | AISVGRGVSYNEQF
TRBD2 | TRBV29-1 | 13 | SVGASGLSTDTQY
. | TRBV13 | 14 | ASSRMTGSNTGELF
. | TRBV7-2 | 10 | ASSLVSREQY
. | TRBV5-1 | 12 | ASLVGVGQETQY
. | TRBV3-1 | 15 | ASSLNPSSASYNEQF
TRBD2 | TRBV9 | 14 | ASSPRTSGGYNEQF
TRBD2 | TRBV5-4 | 14 | ASSLEGLAGRNEQF
TRBD1 | TRBV19 | 13 | ASSTLQGRDQPQH
TRBD2 | TRBV5-1 | 13 | ASSLSGSETGELF
. | TRBV15 | 13 | ATSRDTGRLTEAF